This T cell receptor beta chain came from a study of Ad26.COV2.S vaccination and SARS-CoV-2 variants. Treatment indicated: roughly 18 received Ad26.COV2.S at low or high dose, single or two shots; about five received placebo; per-sample allocation not given. Following the first vaccine or placebo injection, samples were taken on day 63. Produced via immunoSEQ multiplex PCR; TCRdb's table is partial and in-frame only. The sample shows fewer than 600,000 clones, 80% to 90% of them seen only once. The TCR originated in a person aged 18 to 59 who received the Ad26.COV2.S COVID-19 vaccine or a placebo. Here the sequenced sample was peripheral blood, taken in a trial of Ad26.COV2.S vaccine versus placebo.

As DNA, the CDR3 is TGTGCCAGCAACAGGCGGGGACCCCTCCACTTT. Amino acids: CASNRRGPLHF. This chain joins TRBV2 and TRBJ1-6; the D gene is possibly TRBD1 (5 bases). This CDR3 comprises 11 residues. The germline gives CDR1 SNHLY, CDR2 FYNNEI. V lost 7 bases, J lost 12 bases, and 10 bases lay in between.